The clone carrying this T cell receptor (beta chain) showed up many times. The sample belongs to a study of T cells in Graves' hyperthyroidism and ophthalmopathy. Germline lookup yields CDR1 SEHNR and CDR2 FQNEAQ (reference sequence). V lost 4 bases and J lost 0, with 19 bases in between. This CDR3 has 17 residues. From RNA transcripts, TCR beta CDR3 regions were amplified. In the first-round RT-PCR of the TCR CDR3, the HTBI primer set was used. TCRdb reanalysed the multiplex PCR reads using MiXCR and keeps one entry per CDR3 protein. This table holds fewer than 750,000 distinct CDR3 sequences, more than 14% found once.

The chain has TRBV7-9 and TRBJ2-7; D may be TRBD1 or TRBD2 (5 bases each). Sequenced: blood. The TCR was taken from a woman between 50 and 59 years old with Graves' ophthalmopathy. This CDR3 reads CASSSLTGTATSYEQYF. In nucleotides, the CDR3 is TGTGCCAGCAGCTCACTGACCGGGACCGCGACCTCCTACGAGCAGTACTTC.